This T cell receptor beta chain is from a study of OX40 agonist ivuxolimab in advanced cancers. Sequencing used immunoSEQ multiplex PCR; TCRdb keeps in-frame clones, though not all of them. The table records about 94,000 clones, roughly 84% of them present only once. This clone was observed once. V lost 4 bases, J lost 5 bases, and 12 bases lay in between. This CDR3 comprises 14 residues. Germline V gene lookup returns CDR1 LNHDA and CDR2 SQIVND (reference sequence). Sample: CD4+ or CD8+ T cells sorted from blood, taken in a trial of the OX40 agonist ivuxolimab. The clonotype comes from an adult with an advanced solid tumor such as melanoma, head and neck, liver or kidney cancer. The rearrangement joins TRBV19 to TRBJ1-5; possibly TRBD1 for D (6 bases). DNA of the CDR3: TGTGCCAGTAGTAACCGGGACACACATCAGCCCCAGCATTTT. Translating gives CASSNRDTHQPQHF.